The next 28 T cell receptor delta chains were all read from a single sample in a study of fetal and pediatric gammadelta thymocytes. Elective pregnancy terminations at 14 to 22 weeks estimated gestational age supplied the fetal thymuses. TCRdb redid the clone calls on the reads with CATT. The table lists around 730 delta-chain clones, roughly 19% of them singletons. The specimen was non-Vgamma9Vdelta2 gamma-delta T cells from the thymus. The subset is: CD3+gammadeltaTCR+ thymocytes not co-expressing Vgamma9 and Vdelta2. All receptors derive from a human fetus.

This clone was seen a handful of times. A junction boundary mismatches the germline segment, possibly from a read error. V is TRDV2 and J is TRDJ3, with 7 bases that match TRDD3. The CDR3 runs 17 residues. CDR1 and CDR2 from the germline V gene are GEAIGNYY and EKD. CDR3 DNA sequence: TGTGCCTGTGACCGTGCTGGGGGTTCCTGGGACACCCGACAGATGTTTTTT. This sequence encodes CACDRAGGSWDTRQMFF.

This clone is labeled as large. V gene TRDV1 combines with J gene TRDJ3; TRDD3 aligns across 11 bases. V gave up 2 bases and J gave up 0 bases; unmatched junction bases: 3. The CDR3 runs 19 residues. Germline V CDR1 and CDR2: TSWWSYY, QGS. As DNA, the CDR3 is TGTGCTCTTGGGGAAAGTACTGGGGGATACTCCTGGGACACCCGACAGATGTTTTTC. Amino acid sequence: CALGESTGGYSWDTRQMFF.

In the case of this clone: A far larger clone is only one base removed, so a read error is likely. The chain employs TRDV1 and TRDJ3; TRDD3 aligns across 9 bases. The J gene is absent in TCRdb and was assigned here via DNA matching to germline. This CDR3 spans 19 amino acids. The V gene's germline CDR1 is TSWWSYY and CDR2 QGS. The CDR3 loop reads CALGHGDTKISWDPRQMFF. The CDR3 region has the DNA TGTGCTCTTGGGCATGGGGATACGAAGATCTCCTGGGACCCCCGACAGATGTTTTTC.

The gene calls are TRDV2 and TRDJ2; TRDD3 matches at 11 bases. TCRdb offers no J gene call, so here the DNA was matched to germline to obtain one. CDR3 size: 16 residues. The J segment lost 0 bases and the V segment lost 3 bases, leaving 2 bases of the junction unmatched. Germline V gene sequence: CDR1 GEAIGNYY, CDR2 EKD. CDR3 sequence (DNA): TGTGCCTGTGACGTACTGGGGGATACTTTGACAGCACAACTCTTCTTT. Translation gives CACDVLGDTLTAQLFF.

This clone is classed as large. The rearrangement links TRDV2 to TRDJ3; 7 bases agree with TRDD3. There are 18 residues in the CDR3. Germline CDR1 reads GEAIGNYY; CDR2 reads EKD. Germline trimming cut 0 bases from V and 1 base from J; bases unmatched to any gene: 5. This CDR3 reads CACDTGNWGSWDTRQMFF. DNA for the CDR3: TGTGCCTGTGACACCGGAAACTGGGGTTCCTGGGACACCCGACAGATGTTTTTC.

For this clone: One base separates it from a far larger clone, so it is likely a read error. Other DNA sequences in the same sample also yield this CDR3. The chain combines TRAV29/DV5 with TRDJ2, with 9 bases fitting TRDD3. The germline V gene encodes CDR1 NSMFDY and CDR2 ISSIKDK. This CDR3 contains 15 residues. For the CDR3, the DNA is TGTGCGGCAAGCGCCCGTCTGGGGGATACAGCACAACTCTTCTTT. This encodes CAASARLGDTAQLFF. The entire variable domain, with the rest obtained from reference TRAV29/DV5 and TRDJ2, is as follows: DQQVKQNSPSLSVQEGRISILNCDYTNSMFDYFLWYKKYPAEGPTFLISISSIKDKNEDGRFTVFLNKSAKHLSLHIVPSQPGDSAVYFCAASARLGDTAQLFFGKGTQLIVEP.

In the case of this clone: TCRdb pairs this DNA with a much larger clone's protein that differs at residue 8, likely a read error; the protein shown was translated from the DNA. Different DNA sequences within this sample yield the same CDR3. This sequence joins TRDV2 and TRDJ2; 7 nucleotides align to TRDD3. The J gene, not given by TCRdb, was assigned here from a germline match of the nucleotide sequence. Germline assignment: CDR1 GEAIGNYY and CDR2 EKD. CDR3 size: 14 residues. V trimming: 0 bases; J trimming: 3 bases; junction bases outside the gene matches: 0. In DNA form, the CDR3 reads TGTGCCTGTGACACCGGGGATATGACAGCACAACTCTTCTTT. The encoded protein is CACDTGDMTAQLFF.

J gene TRDJ2 was identified, but the V gene was not called. This CDR3 is 11 amino acids long. DNA for the CDR3: TGTGCTAGTGCTTTGACAGCACAACTCTTCTTT. Protein product: CASALTAQLFF.

Regarding this clone: Since a far larger clone is one base different, this is likely a read error. The rearrangement uses TRDV1 and TRDJ3, with 12 bases fitting TRDD3. Assignment of the J gene here rests on matching the DNA to germline, because TCRdb gives none. The CDR3 covers 20 residues. Germline V gene lookup returns CDR1 TSWWSYY and CDR2 QGS. CDR3 loop: CARGERYWGIPGWDTRQMFF. The CDR3, as DNA: TGTGCTCGTGGGGAACGGTACTGGGGGATACCGGGCTGGGACACCCGACAGATGTTTTTC.

This clone was detected only a few times. A much bigger clone sits one base away, suggesting this may be a read error. The chain combines TRDV2 with TRDJ1, with TRDD3 matching 8 bases. The CDR3 totals 15 residues. The germline gives CDR1 GEAIGNYY, CDR2 EKD. In nucleotides, the CDR3 is TGTGCCTGTGACTACTGGGGGCCATACACCGATAAACGCATCTTT. It translates to CACDYWGPYTDKRIF.

This clone is large. V usage is TRDV1 and J usage is TRDJ3; 13 bases are shared with TRDD3. Germline V gene data show CDR1 as TSWWSYY and CDR2 as QGS. V shed 4 bases and J 4 bases; nucleotides not matched to a gene: 1. CDR3 size: 17 residues. CDR3 sequence reads: CALGVLGDTWDTRQMFF. The CDR3 nucleotides read TGTGCTCTTGGGGTACTGGGGGATACGTGGGACACCCGACAGATGTTTTTC.

Notes on this clone: A far bigger clonotype differs at one base, so this is likely a read error. The same CDR3 can be traced to other DNA sequences in this sample. J is TRDJ3 and V is TRDV1, with TRDD3 identical over 9 bases. The germline gives CDR1 TSWWSYY, CDR2 QGS. The CDR3 is made up of 18 amino acids. CDR3 bases: TGTGCTCTGGGGGAACTGGTTGGGGGATACTGGGACACCCGACAGATGTTTTTC. This encodes CALGELVGGYWDTRQMFF.

Comment on this clone: A read error is the likely source, as a far larger clone sits one nucleotide away. V gene TRDV2 combines with J gene TRDJ3, with D possibly being TRDD3 (6 bases). No J gene is reported in TCRdb; it was inferred here by comparing the DNA with germline. CDR3 length: 17 residues. The V gene's germline CDR1 is GEAIGNYY and CDR2 EKD. Trimming pared 1 base from V and 2 bases from J, leaving 11 bases between. CDR3 residues: CACDTGGYAWDTRQMFF. The CDR3 DNA follows: TGTGCCTGTGACACTGGGGGGTACGCCTGGGACACCCGACAGATGTTTTTC.

Note on this clone: One base separates it from a far larger clone, so it is likely a read error. The chain employs TRDV1 and TRDJ1; 13 bases line up with TRDD3. TCRdb supplies no J gene; here it was assigned by aligning the nucleotide sequence to germline. The CDR3 runs to 16 residues. Germline V lookup: CDR1 TSWWSYY, CDR2 QGS. V was clipped by 2 bases and J by 5 bases; unmatched bases: 5. The CDR3 coding sequence is TGTGCTCTTGGGGAAAGTACTGGGGGATACGAAGATAAACTCATCTTT. Protein: CALGESTGGYEDKLIF.

By its share, this clone is large. Other DNA sequences in the same sample also yield this CDR3. V and J are TRDV2 and TRDJ3, with 9 bases that match TRDD3. Losses at the gene ends were 0 bases for V and 2 bases for J; bases not matched to a gene: 7. Germline lookup yields CDR1 GEAIGNYY and CDR2 EKD. CDR3 size: 19 residues. The CDR3: CACDTVLGDATWDTRQMFF. The CDR3 region has the DNA TGTGCCTGTGACACCGTACTGGGGGACGCCACCTGGGACACCCGACAGATGTTTTTC.

Remarks on this clone: With a far larger clone one base away, a read error is the likely cause. Other DNA sequences in the sample encode the same CDR3. The chain couples TRAV29/DV5 to TRDJ3, with 11 bases that match TRDD3. This CDR3 has 18 residues. Germline V gene sequence: CDR1 NSMFDY, CDR2 ISSIKDK. CDR3 nucleotides: TGTGCAGCAAAAATACTGGGGGATAGCTCCTGGGACACCCGACAGATGTTCTTC. This sequence encodes CAAKILGDSSWDTRQMFF.

Comment on this clone: This likely traces to a read error, being one base from a far larger clone. The chain is built from TRDV2 and TRDJ1, with 8 bases aligning to TRDD3. Here the J gene was assigned by germline matching of the DNA, as TCRdb has none. CDR3 length: 15 amino acids. Germline-derived CDR1 and CDR2 are GEAIGNYY and EKD. The CDR3 loop is CAGDYWGPYTDKLIF. The CDR3 DNA reads TGTGCCGGTGACTACTGGGGGCCATACACCGATAAACTCATCTTT.

This clone was seen more than once but under ten times. A much larger clone differs by one base, so this may be a read error. The rearrangement links TRAV29/DV5 to TRDJ3; TRDD3 matches at 11 bases. No J segment appears in TCRdb, so it was assigned here by matching the sequence to germline. Looked up from germline, CDR1 is NSMFDY and CDR2 is ISSIKDK. The CDR3 is 17 residues long. CDR3 protein: CAASAGGYSRDTRQMFF. CDR3 nucleotides: TGTGCAGCAAGCGCTGGGGGATACTCCCGGGACACCCGACAGATGTTTTTC.

About this clone: A far bigger clonotype differs at one base, so this is likely a read error. This sample includes further DNA sequences coding for the same CDR3. The V call is TRDV2, the J call TRDJ3, with TRDD3 identical over 8 bases. This CDR3 contains 16 residues. Germline CDR1 GEAIGNYY, CDR2 EKD. This chain's CDR3 is CACDTGGSWDTRQMFF. The CDR3 DNA reads TGTGCCTGTGACACTGGGGGATCCTGGGATACCCGACAGATGTTTTTC.

Note on this clone: This likely stems from a read error, as it lies one base from a far larger clone. V is TRDV2 and J is TRDJ1; 11 bases match TRDD3. The J gene is not listed in TCRdb, so it was assigned here from a DNA match to germline. The CDR3 length is 16 residues. CDR1 is GEAIGNYY, CDR2 EKD, per germline. Trimming took 1 base from V and 0 from J; bases not matched to a gene: 3. The CDR3 sequence: CACDTGGYEDTDKLIF. CDR3 coding DNA: TGTGCCTGTGACACTGGGGGATACGAGGACACCGATAAACTCATCTTT.

On this clone itself: A far larger clone is one nucleotide away, so this likely arose from a read error. The J gene is TRDJ3, the V gene TRAV29/DV5, with 11 bases fitting TRDD3. TCRdb gives no J gene; it was assigned here by matching the DNA to germline. The CDR3 totals 17 residues. Looked up from germline, CDR1 is NSMFDY and CDR2 is ISSIKDK. The CDR3 DNA follows: TGTGCAGCAAGCGCTGGGGGATACTCCTGGGACCCCCGACAGATGTTTTTC. Translation: CAASAGGYSWDPRQMFF.

A remark on this clone: This likely came from a read error, as a far larger clone is one base away. The V and J genes are TRDV2 and TRDJ1; TRDD3 matches 9 bases. V was clipped by 3 bases and J by 0 bases; unmatched bases: 4. The length of the CDR3 is 15 residues. Per germline, CDR1 GEAIGNYY and CDR2 EKD. The DNA of the CDR3 is TGTGCCTGTGACCCCGCTGGGGGATACACCGATAAACTCATCTTT. As protein: CACDPAGGYTDKLIF.

This clone is deemed medium-sized. This chain uses TRDV2 with TRDJ2; TRDD3 agrees at 9 bases. The CDR3 is 18 residues long. Trimming at V came to 0 bases and at J to 0 bases, leaving 7 bases not matched to a gene. Germline CDR1 and CDR2: GEAIGNYY and EKD. The CDR3 spells CACDTGGTGGTLTAQLFF. DNA of the CDR3: TGTGCCTGTGACACCGGAGGTACTGGGGGAACTTTGACAGCACAACTCTTCTTT.

Notes on this clone: A single base is all that separates this from a far larger clone, so a read error is likely. The V segment is TRDV2, and no J call was made; the table's D call of TRDD3 was not tested on the DNA. The germline CDR1 and CDR2 sequences are GEAIGNYY and EKD. The CDR3 length is 13 residues. CDR3 sequence reads: CACDTGGYDKRIF. The CDR3 DNA sequence: TGTGCCTGTGACACCGGGGGATACGATAAACGCATCTTT.

This clone was seen a few times. A much larger clone differs by one base, so this may be a read error. The sample contains more than one DNA sequence encoding this CDR3. V and J are TRDV2 and TRDJ1; the match to TRDD3 covers 9 bases. In germline, CDR1 is GEAIGNYY, CDR2 EKD. CDR3 length: 15 residues. The DNA for the CDR3 is TGTGCATGTGACACCGTACTGGGGGAAACCGATAAACTCATCTTT. This gives the protein CACDTVLGETDKLIF.

In its sample, this clone ranks as medium-sized. The rearrangement joins TRDV3 to TRDJ2, with 8 bases matching TRDD3. The CDR3 covers 13 residues. Germline CDR1 and CDR2: TVYSNPD and GDNSRS (reference sequence). V shed 2 bases and J 1 base; nucleotides not matched to a gene: 0. In DNA, the CDR3 is TGTGCCTTTCTGGGGGATTTGACAGCACAACTCTTCTTT. This encodes CAFLGDLTAQLFF.

As to this clone: Only one base separates this from a far larger clonotype, so it likely reflects a read error. The rearrangement uses TRAV38-2/DV8 and TRDJ3; D perhaps matches TRDD3 (5 bases). Here the J gene came from matching the DNA to germline, since TCRdb omits it. CDR1 and CDR2 from the germline V gene are TSESDYY and QEAYKQQN. V dropped 5 bases and J dropped 3 bases, with 9 bases sitting between them. The CDR3 runs 15 residues. For the CDR3, the DNA is TGTGCTTATAGTGGGGAATACTGGGACACCCGACAGATGTTTTTC. This translates into CAYSGEYWDTRQMFF.

This clone was recorded only once. The J gene is TRDJ3, the V gene TRDV3; the match to TRDD3 covers 11 bases. Because TCRdb records no J gene, it was assigned here through a match of the DNA to germline. This CDR3 is built from 17 residues. CDR1 TVYSNPD and CDR2 GDNSRS come from the germline V gene (reference sequence). V lost 2 bases to trimming and J lost 5 bases; unmatched junction nucleotides: 8. DNA of the CDR3: TGTGCCTTTGATACTGGGGGATATATCAGGGACACCCGACAGATGTTTTTC. This sequence encodes CAFDTGGYIRDTRQMFF.